This T cell receptor beta chain is from a study of OX40 agonist ivuxolimab in advanced cancers. Study-level background: Patients received the agonistic anti-OX40 (CD134) antibody ivuxolimab. Administration of intravenous ivuxolimab to patients occurred every 2 weeks at 0.01 to 10 mg/kg.

Of note for this clone: The antigen is not known.

Using immunoSEQ multiplex PCR, the repertoire was profiled, and TCRdb retains in-frame clones only, with some absent. The sample contains about 52,000 clones, approximately 94% of which appear only once. Trimming left V 7 bases short and J 0 bases short, with 9 bases between. Germline CDR1 ENHRY, CDR2 SYGVKD. This CDR3 has 13 residues. Overall study findings and caveats: Expanded peripheral T-cell antigen specificity went undetermined. Some patients who did not respond also had low normalized T-cell clonal expansion.

This chain connects TRBV10-3 to TRBJ1-1; D gene unclear. Sequencing used CD4+ or CD8+ T cells sorted from blood, obtained in a trial of the OX40 agonist ivuxolimab. The TCR originated in an adult with an advanced solid tumor such as melanoma, head and neck, liver or kidney cancer. CDR3 sequence (DNA): TGTGCCATCACAGACGTAATGAACACTGAAGCTTTCTTT. Its translation is CAITDVMNTEAFF.